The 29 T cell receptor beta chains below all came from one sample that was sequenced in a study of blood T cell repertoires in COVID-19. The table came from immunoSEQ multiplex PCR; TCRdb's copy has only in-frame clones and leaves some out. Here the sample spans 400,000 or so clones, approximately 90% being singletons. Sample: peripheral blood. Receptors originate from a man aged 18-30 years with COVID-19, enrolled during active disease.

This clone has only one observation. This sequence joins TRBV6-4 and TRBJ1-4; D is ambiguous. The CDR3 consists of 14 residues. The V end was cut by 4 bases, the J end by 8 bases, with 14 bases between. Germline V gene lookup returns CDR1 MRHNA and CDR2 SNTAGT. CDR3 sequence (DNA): TGTGCCAGCAGTGCCCTTACGAGGTGGGAAAAACTGTTTTTT. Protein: CASSALTRWEKLFF.

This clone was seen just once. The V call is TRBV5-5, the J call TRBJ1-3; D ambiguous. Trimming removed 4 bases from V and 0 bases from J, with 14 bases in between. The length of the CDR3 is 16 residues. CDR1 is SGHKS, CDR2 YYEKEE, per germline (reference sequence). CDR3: CASSLSVGGSGNTIYF. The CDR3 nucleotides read TGTGCCAGCAGCCTCAGCGTGGGTGGCTCTGGAAACACCATATATTTT.

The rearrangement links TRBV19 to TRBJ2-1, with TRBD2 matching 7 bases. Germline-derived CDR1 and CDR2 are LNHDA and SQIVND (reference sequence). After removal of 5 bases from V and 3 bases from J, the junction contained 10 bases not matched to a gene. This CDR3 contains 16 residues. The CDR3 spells CASSVYASGVYNEQFF. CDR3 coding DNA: TGTGCCAGTAGTGTCTACGCTAGCGGAGTCTACAATGAGCAGTTCTTC.

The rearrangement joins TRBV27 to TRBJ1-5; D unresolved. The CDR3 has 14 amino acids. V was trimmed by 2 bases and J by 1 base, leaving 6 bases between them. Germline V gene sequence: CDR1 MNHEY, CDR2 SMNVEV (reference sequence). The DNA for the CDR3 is TGTGCCAGCAGTTTACTAGGCAGCAATCAGCCCCAGCATTTT. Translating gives CASSLLGSNQPQHF.

The CDR3 DNA follows: TGTGCCAGCAGCTTCCAGACACTGACCGGGGAGCTGTTTTTT. Translated, it gives CASSFQTLTGELFF. The rearrangement uses TRBV5-6 and TRBJ2-2; D is uncertain. The germline V and J ends were trimmed by 2 bases and 5 bases, with 10 bases remaining between them. The CDR3 extends over 14 amino acids. Germline CDR1 SGHDT, CDR2 YYEEEE. Together with reference TRBV5-6 and TRBJ2-2, the CDR3 gives the full variable domain: DAGVTQSPTHLIKTRGQQVTLRCSPKSGHDTVSWYQQALGQGPQFIFQYYEEEERQRGNFPDRFSGHQFPNYSSELNVNALLLGDSALYLCASSFQTLTGELFFGEGSRLTVL.

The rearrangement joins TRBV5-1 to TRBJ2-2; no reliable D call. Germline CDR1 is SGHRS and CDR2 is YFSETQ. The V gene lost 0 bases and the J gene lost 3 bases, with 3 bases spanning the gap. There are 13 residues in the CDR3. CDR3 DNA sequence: TGCGCCAGCAGCTTGGTCGACACCGGGGAGCTGTTTTTT. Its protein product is CASSLVDTGELFF.

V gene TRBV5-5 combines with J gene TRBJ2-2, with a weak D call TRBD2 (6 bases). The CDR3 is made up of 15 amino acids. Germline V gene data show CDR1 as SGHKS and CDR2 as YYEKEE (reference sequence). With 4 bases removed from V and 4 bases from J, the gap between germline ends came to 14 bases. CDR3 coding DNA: TGTGCCAGCAGCCATTGGCGGGGCACCACCGGGGAGCTGTTTTTT. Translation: CASSHWRGTTGELFF.

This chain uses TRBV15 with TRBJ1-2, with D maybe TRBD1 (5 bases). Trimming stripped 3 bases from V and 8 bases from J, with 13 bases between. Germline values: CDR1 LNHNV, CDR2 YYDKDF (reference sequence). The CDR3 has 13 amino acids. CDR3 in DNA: TGTGCCACCAGCAGGGTAGGAGGGGAAGGCTACACCTTC. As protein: CATSRVGGEGYTF.

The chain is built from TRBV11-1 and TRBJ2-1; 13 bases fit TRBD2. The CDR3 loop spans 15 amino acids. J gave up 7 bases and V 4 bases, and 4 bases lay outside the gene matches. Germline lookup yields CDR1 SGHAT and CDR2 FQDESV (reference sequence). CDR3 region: CASSSLAGGGNEQFF. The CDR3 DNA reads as TGTGCCAGCAGCTCACTAGCGGGAGGGGGAAATGAGCAGTTCTTC.

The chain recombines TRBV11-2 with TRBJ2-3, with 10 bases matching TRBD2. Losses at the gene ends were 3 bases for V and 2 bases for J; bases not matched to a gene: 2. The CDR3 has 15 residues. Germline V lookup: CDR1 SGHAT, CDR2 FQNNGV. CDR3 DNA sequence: TGTGCCAGCAGCTTTCTAGCGGGAGTCACAGATACGCAGTATTTT. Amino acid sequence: CASSFLAGVTDTQYF.

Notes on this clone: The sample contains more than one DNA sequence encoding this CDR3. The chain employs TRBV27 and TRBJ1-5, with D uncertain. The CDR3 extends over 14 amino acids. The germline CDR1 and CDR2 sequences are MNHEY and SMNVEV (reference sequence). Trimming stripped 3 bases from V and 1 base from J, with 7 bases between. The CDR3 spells CASSLAGSNQPQHF. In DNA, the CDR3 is TGTGCCAGCAGTTTGGCGGGGAGCAATCAGCCCCAGCATTTT.

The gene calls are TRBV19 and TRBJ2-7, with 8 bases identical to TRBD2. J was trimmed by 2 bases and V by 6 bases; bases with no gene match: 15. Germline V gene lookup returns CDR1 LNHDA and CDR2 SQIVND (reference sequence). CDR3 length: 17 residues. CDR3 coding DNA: TGTGCCAGTAGGTCCCGGGAGGGCTCCTCGGGCCCCTACGAGCAGTACTTC. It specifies CASRSREGSSGPYEQYF. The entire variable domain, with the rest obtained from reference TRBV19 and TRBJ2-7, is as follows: DGGITQSPKYLFRKEGQNVTLSCEQNLNHDAMYWYRQDPGQGLRLIYYSQIVNDFQKGDIAEGYSVSREKKESFPLTVTSAQKNPTAFYLCASRSREGSSGPYEQYFGPGTRLTVT.

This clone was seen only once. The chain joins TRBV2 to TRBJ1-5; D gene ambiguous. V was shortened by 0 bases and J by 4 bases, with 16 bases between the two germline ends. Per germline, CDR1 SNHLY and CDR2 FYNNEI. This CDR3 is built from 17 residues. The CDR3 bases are TGTGCCAGCAGTGAAGCCGGGAGGCAGGTTAGAAATCAGCCCCAGCATTTT. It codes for CASSEAGRQVRNQPQHF.

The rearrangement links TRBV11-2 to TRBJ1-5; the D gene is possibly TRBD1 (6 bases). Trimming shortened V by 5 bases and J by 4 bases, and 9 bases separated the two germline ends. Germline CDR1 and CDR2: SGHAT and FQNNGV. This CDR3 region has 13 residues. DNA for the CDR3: TGTGCCAGCAGCGGTGGACAGAATCAGCCCCAGCATTTT. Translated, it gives CASSGGQNQPQHF.

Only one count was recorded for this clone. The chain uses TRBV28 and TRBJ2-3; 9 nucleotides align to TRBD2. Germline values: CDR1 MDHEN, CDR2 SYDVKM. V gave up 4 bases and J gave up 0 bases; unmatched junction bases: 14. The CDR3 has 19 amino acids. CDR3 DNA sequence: TGTGCCAGCAGTTCCCTAGCGGGAAACAAAGAAAGTAGCACAGATACGCAGTATTTT. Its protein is CASSSLAGNKESSTDTQYF. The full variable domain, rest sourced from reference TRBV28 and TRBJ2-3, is DVKVTQSSRYLVKRTGEKVFLECVQDMDHENMFWYRQDPGLGLRLIYFSYDVKMKEKGDIPEGYSVSREKKERFSLILESASTNQTSMYLCASSSLAGNKESSTDTQYFGPGTRLTVL.

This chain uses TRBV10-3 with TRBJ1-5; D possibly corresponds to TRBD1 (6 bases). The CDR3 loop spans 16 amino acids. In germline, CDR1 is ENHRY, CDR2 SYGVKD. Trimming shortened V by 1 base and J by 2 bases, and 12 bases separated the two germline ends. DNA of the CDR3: TGTGCCATCAGTGAGTACAGGGAGGGTGGCAATCAGCCCCAGCATTTT. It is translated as CAISEYREGGNQPQHF.

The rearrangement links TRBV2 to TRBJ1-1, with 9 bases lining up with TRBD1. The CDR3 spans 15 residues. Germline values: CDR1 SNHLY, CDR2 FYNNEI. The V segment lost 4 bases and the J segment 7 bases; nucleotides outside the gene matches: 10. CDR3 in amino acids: CASSGPPGQGFEAFF. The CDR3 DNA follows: TGTGCCAGCAGTGGTCCCCCAGGACAGGGGTTTGAAGCTTTCTTT.

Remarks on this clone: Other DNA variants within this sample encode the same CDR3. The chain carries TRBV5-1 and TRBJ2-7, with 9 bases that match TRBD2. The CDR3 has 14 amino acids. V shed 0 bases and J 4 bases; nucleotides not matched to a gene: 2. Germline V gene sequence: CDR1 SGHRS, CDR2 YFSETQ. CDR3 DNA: TGCGCCAGCAGCTTGGGTAGCGGGAGATACGAGCAGTACTTC. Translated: CASSLGSGRYEQYF.

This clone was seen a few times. The CDR3 DNA follows: TGTGCCTGGAGTGTACATCGCCGCACAGATACGCAGTATTTT. It specifies CAWSVHRRTDTQYF. This chain uses TRBV30 with TRBJ2-3, with D unclear. Germline loops: CDR1 GTSNPN, CDR2 SVGIG (reference sequence). Trimming took off 0 bases at V and 1 base at J, with 8 bases between the two ends. The length of the CDR3 is 14 residues.

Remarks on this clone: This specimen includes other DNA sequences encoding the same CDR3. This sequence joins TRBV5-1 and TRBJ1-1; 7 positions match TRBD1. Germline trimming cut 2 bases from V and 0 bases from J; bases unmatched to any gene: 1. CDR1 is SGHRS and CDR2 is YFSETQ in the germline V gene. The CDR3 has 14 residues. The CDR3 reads CASSLQGMNTEAFF. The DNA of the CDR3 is TGCGCCAGCAGCTTACAGGGGATGAACACTGAAGCTTTCTTT.

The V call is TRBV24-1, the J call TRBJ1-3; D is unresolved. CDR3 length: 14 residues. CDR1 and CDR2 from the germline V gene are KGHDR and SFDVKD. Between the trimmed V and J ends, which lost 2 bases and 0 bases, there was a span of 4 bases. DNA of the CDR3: TGTGCCACCAGTGATTCGAGCTCTGGAAACACCATATATTTT. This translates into CATSDSSSGNTIYF.

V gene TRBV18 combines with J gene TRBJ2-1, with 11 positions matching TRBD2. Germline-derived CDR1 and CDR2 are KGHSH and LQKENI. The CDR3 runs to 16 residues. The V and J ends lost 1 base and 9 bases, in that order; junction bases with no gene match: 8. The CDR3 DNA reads TGTGCCAGCTCACCACAACTAGCGGGAGTAGAGGGTGAGCAGTTCTTC. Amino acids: CASSPQLAGVEGEQFF.

CDR3 loop: CASSPGQGVDNEQFF. Written as DNA, the CDR3 is TGTGCCAGCAGCCCGGGACAGGGCGTGGACAATGAGCAGTTCTTC. V gene TRBV7-3 combines with J gene TRBJ2-1; TRBD1 aligns across 9 bases. The CDR3 is made up of 15 amino acids. V shed 5 bases and J 5 bases; nucleotides not matched to a gene: 7. Per germline, CDR1 SGHTA and CDR2 FQGTGA.

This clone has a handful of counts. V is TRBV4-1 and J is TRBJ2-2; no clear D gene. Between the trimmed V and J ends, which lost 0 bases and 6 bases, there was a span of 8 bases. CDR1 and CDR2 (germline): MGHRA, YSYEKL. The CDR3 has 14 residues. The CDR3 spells CASSQDEVAGELFF. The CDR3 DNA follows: TGCGCCAGCAGCCAAGATGAGGTCGCCGGGGAGCTGTTTTTT.

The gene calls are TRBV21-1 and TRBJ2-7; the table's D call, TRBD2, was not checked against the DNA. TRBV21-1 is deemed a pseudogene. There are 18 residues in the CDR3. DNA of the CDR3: TGTGCCAGCAGCGCTGGACCGGCAACTAGCGGGACGTCCTACGAGCAGTACTTC. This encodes CASSAGPATSGTSYEQYF.

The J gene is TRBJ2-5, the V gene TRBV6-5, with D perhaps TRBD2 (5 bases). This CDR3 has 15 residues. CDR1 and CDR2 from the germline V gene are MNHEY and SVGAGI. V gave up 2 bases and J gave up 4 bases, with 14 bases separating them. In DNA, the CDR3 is TGTGCCAGCAGTTACGGGTTGAGGGTACGAGAGACCCAGTACTTC. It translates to CASSYGLRVRETQYF.

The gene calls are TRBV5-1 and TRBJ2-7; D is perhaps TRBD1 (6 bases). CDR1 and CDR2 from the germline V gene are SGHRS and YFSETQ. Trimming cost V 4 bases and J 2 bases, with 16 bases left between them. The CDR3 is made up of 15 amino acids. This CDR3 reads CASSARRDTTYEQYF. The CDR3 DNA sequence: TGCGCCAGCAGCGCCCGCCGGGACACAACCTACGAGCAGTACTTC.

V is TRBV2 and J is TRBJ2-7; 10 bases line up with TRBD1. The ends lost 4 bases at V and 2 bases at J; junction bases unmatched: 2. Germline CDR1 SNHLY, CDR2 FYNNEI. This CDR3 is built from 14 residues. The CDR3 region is CASSGDRGPYEQYF. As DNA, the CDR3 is TGTGCCAGCAGTGGAGACAGGGGGCCCTACGAGCAGTACTTC.

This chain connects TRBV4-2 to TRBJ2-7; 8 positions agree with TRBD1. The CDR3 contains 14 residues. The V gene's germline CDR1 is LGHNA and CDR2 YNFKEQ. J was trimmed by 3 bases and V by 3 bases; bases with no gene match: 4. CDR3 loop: CASSHNRGYYEQYF. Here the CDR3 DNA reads TGTGCCAGCAGCCACAACAGGGGGTACTACGAGCAGTACTTC.